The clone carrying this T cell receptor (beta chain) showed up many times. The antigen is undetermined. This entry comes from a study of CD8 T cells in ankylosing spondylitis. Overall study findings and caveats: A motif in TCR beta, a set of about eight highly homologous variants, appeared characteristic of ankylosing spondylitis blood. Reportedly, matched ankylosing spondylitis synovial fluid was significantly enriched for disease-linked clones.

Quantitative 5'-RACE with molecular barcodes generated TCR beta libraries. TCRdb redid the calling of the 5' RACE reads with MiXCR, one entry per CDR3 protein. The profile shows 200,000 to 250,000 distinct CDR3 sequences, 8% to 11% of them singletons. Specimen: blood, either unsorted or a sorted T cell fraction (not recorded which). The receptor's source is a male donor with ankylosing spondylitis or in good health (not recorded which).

The CDR3 here is CSARPAGTRETQYF. The CDR3 DNA reads TGCAGTGCTAGGCCTGCGGGAACACGAGAGACCCAGTACTTC. This chain links TRBV20-1 with TRBJ2-5; possible D gene TRBD2, 6 bases. The germline CDR1 and CDR2 sequences are DFQATT and SNEGSKA (reference sequence). The V end lost 3 bases, the J end lost 4 bases, and 15 bases lay between the germline ends. The CDR3 consists of 14 residues.